This T cell receptor (beta chain) was identified during a study of cytomegalovirus exposure and HLA in healthy donors. Primers included in the PCR were 60 Vbeta and 13 Jbeta primers. Methods used by the authors: Some 10 million of tens of millions of unique TCR beta chains were shared, per a later count. TCRdb's copy holds only in-frame clones and misses some; the assay was immunoSEQ multiplex PCR. Clone size and the V and J calls come from that table; the DNA yielded D and trimming. The sample includes more than 70,000 clones, 65% to 70% of them seen just once. The CDR3 totals 18 residues. After removal of 5 bases from V and 0 bases from J, the junction contained 8 bases not matched to a gene. Germline CDR1 reads LNHDA; CDR2 reads SQIVND (reference sequence). Concerning this clone: No antigen is known for it.

General study findings and limits: A later analysis linked a missense variant in DCLRE1C to the trimming of TCR beta V and J genes.

The sample taken for sequencing was PBMCs. The TCR comes from a man between 40 and 49 years old in good health and CMV-seropositive. The J gene is TRBJ2-3, the V gene TRBV19, with 13 bases that match TRBD2. Written as DNA, the CDR3 is TGTGCCAGTAGTCCCATACTAGCGGGGGGGCCTAGCACAGATACGCAGTATTTT. It encodes CASSPILAGGPSTDTQYF.